This entry lists 10 T cell receptor beta chains sequenced from one sample in a study of OX40 agonist ivuxolimab in advanced cancers. Data came from immunoSEQ multiplex PCR; TCRdb stores just in-frame clones and leaves some out. Of about 34,000 clones in the sample, about 90% were seen once. Sequenced here: CD4+ or CD8+ T cells sorted from blood, sampled in a trial of the OX40 agonist ivuxolimab. These receptors originate from an adult with an advanced solid tumor such as melanoma, head and neck, liver or kidney cancer.

The gene calls are TRBV18 and TRBJ2-1, with 10 positions matching TRBD2. In germline, CDR1 is KGHSH, CDR2 LQKENI. The V and J ends lost 3 bases and 4 bases, in that order; junction bases with no gene match: 3. The length of the CDR3 is 15 residues. This chain's CDR3 is CASSPQREGYNEQFF. The CDR3 DNA reads TGTGCCAGCTCACCCCAGCGGGAGGGTTACAATGAGCAGTTCTTC.

CDR3 sequence reads: CASSLGADRSTEAFF. As DNA, the CDR3 is TGTGCCAGCAGCTTAGGAGCAGACAGGAGCACTGAAGCTTTCTTT. The chain has TRBV7-2 and TRBJ1-1, with a possible D match to TRBD1 (6 bases). The CDR3 is 15 amino acids. The V and J ends lost 1 base and 4 bases respectively, with 13 bases between them. Germline CDR1 is SGHTA and CDR2 is FQGNSA.

The V call is TRBV30, the J call TRBJ1-2; tentatively, D is TRBD1 (6 bases). V shed 3 bases and J shed 2 bases, with 10 bases lying between them. The CDR3 has 13 residues. In germline, CDR1 is GTSNPN, CDR2 SVGIG (reference sequence). The CDR3 DNA is TGTGCCTGGAGGAGGACAGTAAACTATGGCTACACCTTC. The encoded protein is CAWRRTVNYGYTF. Using reference TRBV30 and TRBJ1-2 for the parts outside the CDR3, the full variable domain is SQTIHQWPATLVQPVGSPLSLECTVEGTSNPNLYWYRQAAGRGLQLLFYSVGIGQISSEVPQNLSASRPQDRQFILSSKKLLLSDSGFYLCAWRRTVNYGYTFGSGTRLTVV.

V usage is TRBV28 and J usage is TRBJ2-4, with D perhaps matching TRBD1 or TRBD2 (5 bases each). Germline CDR1 MDHEN, CDR2 SYDVKM. V was cut by 6 bases and J by 1 base, with 19 bases left in between. The CDR3 runs 17 residues. The CDR3 coding sequence is TGTGCCAGCAGGCCGGGTGGGGGTATCACGGCCAAAAACATTCAGTACTTC. This translates into CASRPGGGITAKNIQYF.

V gene TRBV28 combines with J gene TRBJ2-7; 7 nucleotides agree with TRBD2. The junction had 3 bases not matched to a gene; V was cut back by 8 bases and J by 5 bases. This CDR3 region has 11 residues. CDR1 and CDR2 from the germline V gene are MDHEN and SYDVKM. The CDR3 region is CASGGGNEQYF. The CDR3 region has the DNA TGTGCCAGCGGGGGGGGAAACGAGCAGTACTTC.

V gene TRBV6-1 combines with J gene TRBJ2-3; D assignment may be TRBD1 or TRBD2 (6 bases each). Trimming took off 3 bases at V and 7 bases at J, with 11 bases between the two ends. Germline CDR1 and CDR2: MNHNS and SASEGT. This CDR3 spans 13 amino acids. DNA for the CDR3: TGTGCCAGCAGTGAGGGGGGCAGAAATACGCAGTATTTT. Translating gives CASSEGGRNTQYF.

This clone has just one count. The chain is built from TRBV7-6 and TRBJ1-6; unclear D gene. The CDR3 sequence is 13 residues long. Germline CDR1 and CDR2: SGHVS and FNYEAQ. V was shortened by 1 base and J by 9 bases, with 7 bases between the two germline ends. CDR3 residues: CASSLEGGSPLHF. The CDR3 nucleotides are TGTGCCAGCAGCTTAGAAGGTGGTTCACCCCTCCACTTT.

The rearrangement joins TRBV30 to TRBJ2-1; the match to TRBD1 covers 7 bases. Trimming at V came to 0 bases and at J to 4 bases, leaving 0 bases not matched to a gene. In germline, CDR1 is GTSNPN, CDR2 SVGIG (reference sequence). The CDR3 covers 13 residues. The CDR3: CAWSVGQYNEQFF. The CDR3 DNA reads as TGTGCCTGGAGTGTGGGACAGTACAATGAGCAGTTCTTC.

This chain connects TRBV5-1 to TRBJ2-3; 10 bases are a match to TRBD2. CDR1 is SGHRS, CDR2 YFSETQ, per germline. With V trimmed by 0 bases and J by 6 bases, 4 bases remained unmatched. The CDR3 contains 15 residues. The CDR3 coding sequence is TGCGCCAGCAGCTTGGGACTAGCGGGTATTGATACGCAGTATTTT. It is translated as CASSLGLAGIDTQYF.

The gene calls are TRBV9 and TRBJ2-3; 14 bases fit TRBD2. Per germline, CDR1 SGDLS and CDR2 YYNGEE. This CDR3 region has 16 residues. J lost 3 bases, V lost 3 bases, and 3 bases had no gene match. The CDR3 sequence is CASSEGLAGVTDTQYF. CDR3 DNA: TGTGCCAGCAGCGAGGGACTAGCGGGAGTAACAGATACGCAGTATTTT.